Listed below are T cell receptor beta chains from one sample, sequenced in a study of OX40 agonist ivuxolimab in advanced cancers. Profiled with immunoSEQ multiplex PCR; TCRdb holds only in-frame clones, not every one. The data contain tens of thousands of clones, around 80% of them singletons. Sequenced material: CD4+ or CD8+ T cells sorted from blood, taken in a trial of the OX40 agonist ivuxolimab. The receptor source for this set is an adult with an advanced solid tumor such as melanoma, head and neck, liver or kidney cancer. Each CDR3 is given with its conserved first and last residue.

v_call cdr3_aa
TRBV5-1 CASSGDRGEVQPQHF
TRBV5-4 CASSLPEGGPYGYTF
TRBV7-3 CASSLDSSGANVLTF
TRBV7-9 CASSPPGLAGSDTQYF
TRBV4-3 CASSQDPHGQGDEQYF
TRBV6-1 CASSGAGNEKLFF
TRBV4-3 CASSQDRRVTSAGASYNEQFF
TRBV20-1 CSAGVTPLYF
TRBV19 CASSFGQASYEQYF
TRBV7-8 CASSLTGTLWDNEQFF
TRBV2 CASSPGTSGRAGELFF
TRBV4-3 CASSQDGGAEQYF
TRBV28 CASNENSNTEAFF
TRBV7-8 CASSLVRTGGNYGYTF
TRBV13 CASTFRAVLGEYYNEQFF
TRBV5-1 CASSLGTGYSYEQYF
TRBV11-2 CASSFGTGFSSYEQYF
TRBV10-3 CAISKPTGTGARAFF
TRBV18 CASSIPAERLNEQFF
TRBV29-1 CSVVLSGESTDTQYF
TRBV7-9 CASSPRTSGIYNEQFF
TRBV7-9 CASSLGYYTEAFF
TRBV5-4 CASSLQSQGSPLHF
TRBV7-2 CASSLIGGDDYEQYF
TRBV6-9 CARRTRDLKFF
TRBV7-8 CASSSFGRENTEAFF
TRBV18 CASSPGGQDTEAFF
TRBV7-2 CASSLMAGGPDEQYF
TRBV29-1 CSGIDGRNTIYF
TRBV5-4 CASSPGGGQAFF
TRBV25-1 CASSGSGLAIDTQYF
TRBV6-5 CASSVDNNYGYTF
TRBV7-8 CASSLDFRSFNQPQHF
TRBV15 CATGRDRSNEQFF
TRBV7-8 CASSFPKGDPYEQYF
TRBV5-1 CASSRRTGGSETQYF
TRBV28 CASSLYGGMDTEAFF
TRBV10-2 CASRAGGWTGELFF
TRBV1 CTSSPEPMRGTEAFF
TRBV28 CVVGGVSQETQYF